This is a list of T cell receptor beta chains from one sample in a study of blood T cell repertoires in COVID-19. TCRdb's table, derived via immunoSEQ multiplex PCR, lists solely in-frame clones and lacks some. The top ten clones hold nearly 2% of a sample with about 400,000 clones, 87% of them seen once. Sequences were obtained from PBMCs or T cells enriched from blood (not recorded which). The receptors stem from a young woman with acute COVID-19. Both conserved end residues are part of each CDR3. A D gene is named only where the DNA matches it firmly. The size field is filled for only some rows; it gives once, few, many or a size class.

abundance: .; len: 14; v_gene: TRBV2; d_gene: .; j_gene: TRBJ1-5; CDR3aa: CASSEGGRNQPQHF; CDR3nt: TGTGCCAGCAGTGAGGGGGGTCGCAATCAGCCCCAGCATTTT
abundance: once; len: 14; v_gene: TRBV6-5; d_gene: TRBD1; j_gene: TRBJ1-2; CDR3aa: CASTGGRQGYGYTF; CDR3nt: TGTGCCAGCACAGGGGGCAGGCAGGGTTATGGCTACACCTTC
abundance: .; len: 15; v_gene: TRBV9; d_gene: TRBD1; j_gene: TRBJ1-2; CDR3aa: CASSETGGAFYGYTF; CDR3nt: TGTGCCAGCAGCGAGACAGGGGGCGCTTTCTATGGCTACACCTTC
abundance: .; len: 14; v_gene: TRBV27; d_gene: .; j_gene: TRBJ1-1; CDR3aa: CASSKRNMNTEAFF; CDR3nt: TGTGCCAGCTCAAAGCGGAACATGAACACTGAAGCTTTCTTT
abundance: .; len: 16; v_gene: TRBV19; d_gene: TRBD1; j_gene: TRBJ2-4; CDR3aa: CASSAVGQGAKNIQYF; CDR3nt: TGTGCCAGTAGTGCGGTGGGACAGGGGGCCAAAAACATTCAGTACTTC
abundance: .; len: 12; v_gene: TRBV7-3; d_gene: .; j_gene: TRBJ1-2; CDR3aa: CASSLSGGGYTF; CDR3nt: TGTGCCAGCAGCTTGTCCGGAGGGGGCTACACCTTC
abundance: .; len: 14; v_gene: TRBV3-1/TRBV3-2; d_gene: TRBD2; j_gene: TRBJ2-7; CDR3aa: CASSQASGSYEQYF; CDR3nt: TGTGCCAGCAGCCAAGCCAGCGGGAGTTACGAGCAGTACTTC
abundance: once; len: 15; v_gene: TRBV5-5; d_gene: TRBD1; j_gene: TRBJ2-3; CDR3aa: CASSLDDREADTQYF; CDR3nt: TGTGCCAGCAGCTTGGACGACAGGGAAGCAGATACGCAGTATTTT
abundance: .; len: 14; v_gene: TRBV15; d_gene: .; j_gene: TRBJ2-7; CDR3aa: CATSREWTGYGQYF; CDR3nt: TGTGCCACCAGCAGAGAATGGACTGGTTACGGGCAGTACTTC
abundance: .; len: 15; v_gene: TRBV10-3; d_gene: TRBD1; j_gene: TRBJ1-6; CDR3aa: CAISKNPGQGQPLHF; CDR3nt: TGTGCCATCAGTAAGAATCCGGGACAGGGCCAACCCCTCCACTTT
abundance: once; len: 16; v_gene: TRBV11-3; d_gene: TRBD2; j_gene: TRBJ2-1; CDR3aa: CASSPREGRRYNEQFF; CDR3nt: TGTGCCAGCAGCCCCCGGGAGGGGCGACGTTACAATGAGCAGTTCTTC
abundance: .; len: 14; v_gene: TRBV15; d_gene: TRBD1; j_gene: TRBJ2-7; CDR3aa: CATSRRDRGTEQYF; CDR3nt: TGTGCCACCAGCAGAAGGGACAGGGGGACCGAGCAGTACTTC
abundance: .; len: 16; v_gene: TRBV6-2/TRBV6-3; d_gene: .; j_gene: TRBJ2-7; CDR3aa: CASSLSFDSEVDEQYF; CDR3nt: TGTGCCAGCAGTTTGTCCTTTGATAGCGAGGTCGACGAGCAGTACTTC
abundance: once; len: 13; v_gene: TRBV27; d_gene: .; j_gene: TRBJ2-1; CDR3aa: CASSLSSNNEQFF; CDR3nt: TGTGCCAGCAGTTTATCGAGTAACAATGAGCAGTTCTTC
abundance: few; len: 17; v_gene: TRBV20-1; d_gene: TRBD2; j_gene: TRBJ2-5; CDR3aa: CSASGARAGVAAETQYF; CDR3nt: TGCAGTGCTAGTGGGGCAAGGGCGGGAGTGGCGGCAGAGACCCAGTACTTC
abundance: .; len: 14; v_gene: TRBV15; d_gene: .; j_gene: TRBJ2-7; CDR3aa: CATSRDLAPIEQYF; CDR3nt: TGTGCCACCAGCAGAGATTTGGCCCCCATCGAGCAGTACTTC
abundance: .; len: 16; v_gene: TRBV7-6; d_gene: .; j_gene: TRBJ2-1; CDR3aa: CASSLLQANSYNEQFF; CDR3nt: TGTGCCAGCAGCTTACTCCAAGCAAACTCCTACAATGAGCAGTTCTTC
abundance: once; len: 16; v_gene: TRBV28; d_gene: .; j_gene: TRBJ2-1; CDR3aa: CASSLMGDSSYNEQFF; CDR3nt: TGTGCCAGCAGTTTAATGGGGGACTCCTCCTACAATGAGCAGTTCTTC
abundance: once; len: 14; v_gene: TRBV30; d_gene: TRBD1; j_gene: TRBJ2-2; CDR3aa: CAWEGQGTGGELFF; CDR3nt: TGTGCCTGGGAGGGACAGGGGACAGGCGGGGAGCTGTTTTTT
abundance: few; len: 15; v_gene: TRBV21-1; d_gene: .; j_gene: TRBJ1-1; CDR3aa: CASSKGGTRDTEAFF; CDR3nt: TGTGCCAGCAGCAAAGGTGGAACTCGGGACACTGAAGCTTTCTTT
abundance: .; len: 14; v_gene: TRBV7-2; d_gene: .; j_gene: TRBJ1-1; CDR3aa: CASSLWGRNTEAFF; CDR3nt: TGTGCCAGCAGCTTATGGGGCCGGAACACTGAAGCTTTCTTT
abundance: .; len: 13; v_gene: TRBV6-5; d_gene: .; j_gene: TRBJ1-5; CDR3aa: CASSYDGSQPQHF; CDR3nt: TGTGCCAGCAGTTACGACGGGAGTCAGCCCCAGCATTTT
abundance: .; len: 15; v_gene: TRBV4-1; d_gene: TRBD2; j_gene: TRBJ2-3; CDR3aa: CASSQDGLAGDTQYF; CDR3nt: TGCGCCAGCAGCCAAGATGGGCTAGCGGGAGATACGCAGTATTTT
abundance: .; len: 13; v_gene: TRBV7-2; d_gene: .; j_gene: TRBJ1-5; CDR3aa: CASSLYEDQPQHF; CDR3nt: TGTGCCAGCAGCTTATACGAGGATCAGCCCCAGCATTTT
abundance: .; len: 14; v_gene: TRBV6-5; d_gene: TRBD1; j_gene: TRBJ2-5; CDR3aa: CASSLTGGRETQYF; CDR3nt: TGTGCCAGCAGCCTCACAGGGGGCAGGGAGACCCAGTACTTC
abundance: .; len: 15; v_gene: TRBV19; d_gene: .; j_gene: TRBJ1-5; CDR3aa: CASSIFPGSRQPQHF; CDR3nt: TGTGCCAGTAGTATATTTCCGGGGTCGCGGCAGCCCCAGCATTTT